Listed below are T cell receptor beta chains from one sample, sequenced in a study of patients and donors after allogeneic stem cell transplantation. Each CDR3 protein gets one entry after TCRdb re-called the RT-PCR reads with MiXCR. The table has under 200,000 distinct CDR3 sequences, 30% seen once. Specimen: blood, either unsorted or a sorted T cell fraction (not recorded which). These receptors originate from a human donor who was either an allogeneic HSCT recipient or a stem cell or donor lymphocyte infusion donor (not recorded which). It is not recorded whose cells these are; they may come from a transplant donor. Both conserved end residues are part of each CDR3.

v_call	cdr3_aa
TRBV20-1	CSAEGQGPYNEQFF
TRBV29-1	CSVRTALRNEQFF
TRBV19	CASRFSMGAYEQYF
TRBV21-1	CASTLQGNYGYTF
TRBV6-2/TRBV6-3	CASSRRGQPYRFWAQHF
TRBV7-2	CASSLVTSGKNIQYF
TRBV29-1	CSVVSISSYEQYF
TRBV29-1	CSVGRGSAYEQYF
TRBV28	CASSPGTSFYGYTF
TRBV4-1	CASSPQLAGVIYNEQFF
TRBV29-1	CSVEGVLSRSSTDTQYF
TRBV6-5	CASSYSRSESGSFYEQYF
TRBV7-3	CASSLVGAGELFF
TRBV11-2	CASSLVLAATTDTQYF
TRBV20-1	CSARWTGKGMNTEAFF
TRBV10-3	CAISPGTEPYEQYF
TRBV14	CASSQAHPPYSPLHF
TRBV3-1	CASSQEATPNTEAFF
TRBV4-2	CASSTQGTGALYEQYF
TRBV7-9	CASRYDRGWSEAFF
TRBV7-9	CASSSAGLARSRGELFF
TRBV6-6	CASINRVYADTGELFF
TRBV6-5	CASSPTGRQPQHF
TRBV7-9	CASSPYSATRNTGELFF
TRBV29-1	CSVGQGRNGYTF
TRBV6-2/TRBV6-3	CASSEGAAAYEQYF
TRBV18	CASSPGDRAADTQYF
TRBV20-1	CSASGGAHQPQHF
TRBV6-5	CASSYLAQGVTYSPLHF
TRBV29-1	CSVRHGNGWKLFF
TRBV9	CASSAYRGREKLFF
TRBV4-2	CASSQEGQGANTGELFF
TRBV7-3	CASSSSSGFTGELFF
TRBV5-6	CASSFGDRDANSPLHF
TRBV2	CASSEGGFSGCPF
TRBV20-1	CSARKWYYEQYF
TRBV5-1	CASSRGTASGVTDTQYF
TRBV12-3/TRBV12-4	CASSFLGTQYF
TRBV5-1	CASSPNSRISYNEQFF
TRBV20-1	CSARDLWRLSSYNEQFF
TRBV6-5	CASSLHSGSYEQYF
TRBV29-1	CSVSTTGANVLTF
TRBV20-1	CSANGQGYQPQHF
TRBV19	CASSRQGAVSGANVLTF
TRBV9	CASSGGLGGTDTQYF
TRBV20-1	CSAHQGGGYTF
TRBV12-3/TRBV12-4	CASSSDRVGSPLHF
TRBV4-2	CASSQASGPAYEQYF
TRBV7-9	CASSLDRSARTSIQYF
TRBV11-2	CASSTWDYEQYF
TRBV7-2	CASSFESSYNSPLHF
TRBV6-5	CASSYSTASVYNEQFF
TRBV20-1	CSASRGGVYEQYF
TRBV9	CASSAAGGSYEQYF